This TCR beta chain was obtained from a study of cytomegalovirus exposure and HLA in healthy donors. Use of 60 Vbeta and 13 Jbeta primers characterized the PCR. TCRdb's copy holds only in-frame clones and misses some; the assay was immunoSEQ multiplex PCR. The table has about 120,000 clones, about 80% seen once; the top ten hold around 9.5%. The CDR3 consists of 15 residues. V lost 4 bases and J lost 0, with 9 bases in between. Germline values: CDR1 LGHNA, CDR2 YSLEER. This clone has just a few counts. Its antigen is undetermined. Study outcomes and limitations: Across all donors, roughly uniform sequencing depth was an assumption of the presence/absence analyses.

The receptor was derived from a female donor in good health and CMV-seropositive. J is TRBJ2-2 and V is TRBV4-3; TRBD1 might be the D (5 bases). Sequences were obtained from PBMCs. The CDR3 is CASSRDSSNTGELFF. The CDR3 DNA follows: TGCGCCAGCAGCCGAGACAGTTCGAACACCGGGGAGCTGTTTTTT.